By share of the sample, the clone carrying this TCR beta chain is medium-sized (0.01 to 0.1%). Its antigen remains unidentified. TCRdb re-derived calls from the 5' RACE reads in MiXCR, one entry per CDR3 protein. The sample has roughly 20,000 distinct CDR3 sequences; 3% to 4.5% are singletons. This record comes from a study of early T cells in non-severe SARS-CoV-2 infection. Study details: From unsorted whole blood, bulk RNA was sequenced, and the chains remained unpaired. The study, taken as a whole, reports: The matching step, a VDJdb search, favored anti-spike CD8 responses and missed private and CD4 specificities.

Germline V lookup: CDR1 SGHTA, CDR2 FQGNSA. The CDR3 contains 16 residues. V gave up 4 bases and J gave up 4 bases; unmatched junction bases: 12. Sequenced input: whole blood. The chain couples TRBV7-2 to TRBJ1-2, with 7 positions matching TRBD1. The sequence was collected from an adult who was a healthcare worker with PCR-confirmed SARS-CoV-2 infection or an uninfected control (not recorded which). The CDR3 region is CASSSYPPTGIYGYTF. The CDR3 DNA reads TGTGCCAGCAGCTCATACCCCCCGACAGGGATCTATGGCTACACCTTC.